This T cell receptor (beta chain) derives from a study of graft-versus-host responses after intestinal transplantation. Study information: Each transplant was multivisceral, liver-intestinal, or isolated intestinal. Overall study results and limits: Among circulating GvH clones, peak levels were associated with early post-transplant declines in HvG clones.

Libraries were prepared by immunoSEQ multiplex PCR; TCRdb keeps only in-frame clonotypes and omits some of them. The sample lists about 120,000 clones, over 85% occurring once. V dropped 2 bases and J dropped 0 bases, with 7 bases sitting between them. This CDR3 is 15 amino acids long. The germline CDR1 and CDR2 sequences are MNHEY and SMNVEV (reference sequence). Comments on this clone: The antigen is not known.

The chain joins TRBV27 to TRBJ1-4; no reliable D call. The TCR was taken from a human donor who received an intestinal transplant. The material was unstimulated CD4+ T cells sorted from spleen or lymph node cells, obtained before intestinal transplant. DNA of the CDR3: TGTGCCAGCAGTTTAGGTTATACAACTAATGAAAAACTGTTTTTT. This codes for CASSLGYTTNEKLFF.